This T cell receptor beta chain was retrieved from a study of shared clonotypes between healthy human individuals. General observations from the study: Clonotypes not shared had lower generation probabilities than those common to all four donors.

Per the original methods: Owing to the provision of junction-only sequences devoid of quality scores by immunoSEQ, filtering differed. Profiled with immunoSEQ multiplex PCR; TCRdb holds only in-frame clones, not every one. V and J calls and clone size are copied from that table; D and trimming were computed from the DNA. The sample has about 640,000 clones; about two thirds are singletons. Comment on this clone: The antigen remains unidentified.

The material sequenced was memory CD4+ T cells sorted from blood. Subset: CD45RA-negative fraction. This clonotype was obtained from a woman aged 30 to 39 in good health.

CDR3 nucleotides: TGTGCCAGCTCACCCTCAGATGCAGATACGCAGTATTTT. Protein sequence: CASSPSDADTQYF. V gene TRBV18 combines with J gene TRBJ2-3; D gene unclear. The ends were cut back, 3 bases at V and 4 bases at J, with 8 bases in the middle. CDR1 KGHSH and CDR2 LQKENI come from the germline V gene. The CDR3 is 13 amino acids.